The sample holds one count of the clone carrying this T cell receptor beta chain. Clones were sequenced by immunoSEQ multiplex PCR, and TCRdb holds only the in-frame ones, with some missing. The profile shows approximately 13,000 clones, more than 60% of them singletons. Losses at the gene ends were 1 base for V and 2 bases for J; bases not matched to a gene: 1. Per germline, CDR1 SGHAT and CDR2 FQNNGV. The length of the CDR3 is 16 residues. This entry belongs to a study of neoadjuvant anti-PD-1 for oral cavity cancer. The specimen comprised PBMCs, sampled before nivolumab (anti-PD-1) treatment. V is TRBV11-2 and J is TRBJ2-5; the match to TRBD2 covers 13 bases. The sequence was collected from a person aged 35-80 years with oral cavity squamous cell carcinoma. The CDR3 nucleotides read TGTGCCAGCAGCTTAGGGGGACTAGCGGGGCAAGAGACCCAGTACTTC. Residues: CASSLGGLAGQETQYF.